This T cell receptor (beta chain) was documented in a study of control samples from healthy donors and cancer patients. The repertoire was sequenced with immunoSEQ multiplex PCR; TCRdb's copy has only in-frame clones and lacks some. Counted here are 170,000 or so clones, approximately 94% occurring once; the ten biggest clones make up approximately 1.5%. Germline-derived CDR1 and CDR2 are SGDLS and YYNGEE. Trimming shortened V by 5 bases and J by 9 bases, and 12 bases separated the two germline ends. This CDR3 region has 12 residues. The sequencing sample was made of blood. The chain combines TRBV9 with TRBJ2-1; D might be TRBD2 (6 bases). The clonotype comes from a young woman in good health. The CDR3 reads CASRSGGGEQFF. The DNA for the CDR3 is TGTGCCAGCAGAAGTGGGGGAGGTGAGCAGTTCTTC.